This is a list of T cell receptor beta chains from one sample in a study of T cells in Graves' hyperthyroidism and ophthalmopathy. TCRdb passed the multiplex PCR reads through MiXCR, listing each CDR3 protein once. This table holds a few hundred thousand distinct CDR3 sequences, 11% to 15% found once. The sample consisted of blood. The source is a woman aged 40 to 55 with Graves' hyperthyroidism. The CDR3 runs from the conserved cysteine through the conserved F or W. A D gene is named only where the DNA matches it firmly. For some rows the clone size is stated as once, few or many, or as a class when expanded; others skip it.

J gene	D gene	clone size	CDR3 length	V gene	CDR3 DNA	CDR3 protein
TRBJ2-1	TRBD1	many	16	TRBV3-1	TGTGCCAGCAGCCAAGGGGGCAGGGGGCTCTACAATGAGCAGTTCTTC	CASSQGGRGLYNEQFF
TRBJ1-2	NA	many	17	TRBV27	TGTGCCAGCAGTTTATCTAGTTCCGGGGGCGCTATCTATGGCTACACCTTC	CASSLSSSGGAIYGYTF
TRBJ1-2	TRBD1	many	12	TRBV30	TGTGCCTGGAGTTTCACAGGGGGAGGCTACACCTTC	CAWSFTGGGYTF
TRBJ2-1	NA	many	12	TRBV30	TGTGCCTGGAGGGCACCGGGGCTCGCAGAGTTCTTC	CAWRAPGLAEFF
TRBJ1-2	NA	NA	11	TRBV20-1	TGCAGGGGTTTCGGGGAGGATGGCTACACCTTC	CRGFGEDGYTF
TRBJ2-7	TRBD2	many	15	TRBV11-2	TGTGCCAGCAGCCCCGGGGGGGCGGGAGCTTGGGAGCAGTACTTC	CASSPGGAGAWEQYF
TRBJ2-5	TRBD1	many	15	TRBV30	TGTGCCTGGACCGGACCGGGACAGGGAAGGGAGACCCAGTACTTC	CAWTGPGQGRETQYF
TRBJ2-7	NA	many	15	TRBV27	TGTGCCAGCAGTTTGGCAGGGTGGAAAGCCTACGAGCAGTACTTC	CASSLAGWKAYEQYF
TRBJ1-5	NA	many	16	TRBV28	TGTGCCAGCAGTTTCCCTCGCAGGGTAATCAATCAGCCCCAGCATTTT	CASSFPRRVINQPQHF
TRBJ2-3	NA	few	15	TRBV29-1	TGCAGCGTTGCGAGGGGGGCGGGGAGCACAGATACGCAGTATTTT	CSVARGAGSTDTQYF
TRBJ2-1	TRBD2	NA	13	TRBV29-1	TGCAGCGTACTAGCGGGAGGGCCTCATGAGCAGTTCTTC	CSVLAGGPHEQFF
TRBJ2-1	TRBD2	many	17	TRBV12-3/TRBV12-4	TGTGCCAGCAGACCACATGGACTAGCGGGAGGGGGCAATGAGCAGTTCTTC	CASRPHGLAGGGNEQFF
TRBJ1-3	NA	few	14	TRBV14	TGTGCCAGCAGCCAATCTCCAGCTGGAAACACCATATATTTT	CASSQSPAGNTIYF
TRBJ1-2	NA	few	15	TRBV9	TGTGCCAGCAGCGTAGAGGTCAGGGGAGACTATGGCTACACCTTC	CASSVEVRGDYGYTF
TRBJ2-7	NA	NA	11	TRBV29-1	TGCAGCGTTGGATATGATTACGAGCAGTACTTC	CSVGYDYEQYF
TRBJ2-7	NA	many	14	TRBV12-3/TRBV12-4	TGTGCCAGCAGTTTTGGAATGGGTGTCTACGAGCAGTACTTC	CASSFGMGVYEQYF
TRBJ1-1	NA	many	14	TRBV28	TGTGCCAGCAGTCCGACGGGCAAGTACACTGAAGCTTTCTTT	CASSPTGKYTEAFF
TRBJ1-1	NA	NA	15	TRBV18	TGTGCCAGCTCACCACCGGCATCCCCGGGCACTGAAGCTTTCTTT	CASSPPASPGTEAFF
TRBJ2-7	TRBD2	many	15	TRBV28	TGTGCCAGCAGTTTAGGAGCTAGCGGGAGTAACGAGCAGTACTTC	CASSLGASGSNEQYF
TRBJ2-4	NA	few	15	TRBV5-1	TGCGCCAGCAGCTACGTCCCCGGGGAAGGTGGCATTCAGTACTTC	CASSYVPGEGGIQYF
TRBJ2-7	NA	many	14	TRBV27	TGTGCCAGCAGTTTAACAGGGAAGGTTTGGGAGCAGTACTTC	CASSLTGKVWEQYF
TRBJ2-1	TRBD2	NA	20	TRBV6-2/TRBV6-3	TGTGCCAGCAGCCCCTCCAGGAGCGGGACCCGTCTAAGCTCCTACAATGAGCAGTTCTTC	CASSPSRSGTRLSSYNEQFF
TRBJ2-7	NA	many	14	TRBV11-2	TGTGCCAGCAGCGCAAAGGGGGGGAACTACGAGCAGTACTTC	CASSAKGGNYEQYF
TRBJ1-4	NA	NA	12	TRBV12-3/TRBV12-4	TGTGCCAGCAGTTTAGTGTATGAAAAACTGTTTTTT	CASSLVYEKLFF
TRBJ2-3	TRBD1	many	15	TRBV12-3/TRBV12-4	TGTGCCAGCAGTATTGGGACAGGCGGGGAAGATACGCAGTATTTT	CASSIGTGGEDTQYF
TRBJ2-7	NA	many	13	TRBV5-1	TGCGCCAGCAGCTGGCCGGGGGAACGCGAGCAGTACTTC	CASSWPGEREQYF
TRBJ2-1	NA	many	14	TRBV3-1	TGTGCCAGCAGCCCGGGACTTAACTACAATGAGCAGTTCTTC	CASSPGLNYNEQFF
TRBJ2-7	TRBD1	many	13	TRBV30	TGTGCCTGGAGTGTACAGGGGGCTCCCGAGCAGTACTTC	CAWSVQGAPEQYF
TRBJ2-7	NA	NA	11	TRBV10-3	TGTGCCATCAGTGGGGGAAACGAGCAGTACTTC	CAISGGNEQYF
TRBJ2-7	NA	many	12	TRBV7-2	TGTGCCAGCAGCACACAGGGTAACGAGCAGTACTTC	CASSTQGNEQYF
TRBJ2-1	NA	many	19	TRBV2	TGTGCCAGCAGACTGGGGACAGGGGTAACTAGCGGGACCTACAATGAGCAGTTCTTC	CASRLGTGVTSGTYNEQFF
TRBJ2-1	NA	NA	13	TRBV10-3	TGTGCCATCAGTGACCGGACTATCAATGAGCAGTTCTTC	CAISDRTINEQFF
TRBJ2-7	NA	NA	14	TRBV6-2/TRBV6-3	TGTGCCAGCATTAACAGGGATTCATACTACGAGCAGTACTTC	CASINRDSYYEQYF
TRBJ2-1	NA	few	12	TRBV5-1	TGCGCCAGCAGCTTGGGTGGCGGGCCGGAGTTCTTC	CASSLGGGPEFF